These T cell receptor beta chains were read from a single sample in a study of T cells after posttransplantation cyclophosphamide. The assay was immunoSEQ multiplex PCR, and TCRdb's table has in-frame clones only and misses some. Here the sample spans approximately 10,000 clones, roughly nine tenths being singletons. Source: PBMCs, taken around 440 days after allogeneic stem cell transplant with calcineurin inhibitor and methotrexate. The receptors here all came from a male patient between 50 and 60 years old who received an allogeneic stem cell transplant from an unrelated donor, was CMV-positive, and had chronic GVHD only. Some T cells may trace back to the graft donor. CDR3s include the opening cysteine and the closing phenylalanine or tryptophan.

TRBJ2-4	TRBV7-2	CASSLVAVAGSKNIQYF
TRBJ1-2	TRBV28	CASSLNRAGSHGYTF
TRBJ2-7	TRBV11-3	CASSSFRTSYEQYF
TRBJ2-3	TRBV6-6	CASQGDTQYF
TRBJ1-2	TRBV19	CASSWSGPYGYTF
TRBJ2-1	TRBV7-2	CASSQPRRNEQFF
TRBJ2-7	TRBV5-1	CASSLSGSSYEQYF
TRBJ1-2	TRBV18	CASSSIQGGYTF
TRBJ1-5	TRBV19	CASSPQGTQPQHF
TRBJ2-1	TRBV2	CASRGGTAPSNEQFF
TRBJ1-1	TRBV7-9	CASSSHTIHTEAFF
TRBJ1-1	TRBV6-6	CASSGLSNTEAFF
TRBJ2-7	TRBV21-1	CASSKSGRRNGPYEQYF
TRBJ2-1	TRBV27	CASSSRRGPNEQFF
TRBJ2-1	TRBV11-2	CASSLEGLAAYNEQFF